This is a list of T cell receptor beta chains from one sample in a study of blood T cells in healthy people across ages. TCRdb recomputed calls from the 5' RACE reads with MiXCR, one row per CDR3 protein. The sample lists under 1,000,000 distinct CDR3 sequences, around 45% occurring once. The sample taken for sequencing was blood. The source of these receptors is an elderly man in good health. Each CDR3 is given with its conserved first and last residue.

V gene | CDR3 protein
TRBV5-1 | CASSLGGSGDEQYF
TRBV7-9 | CASSSIGRGEQYF
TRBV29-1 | CSVVGLAGGLRDKQYF
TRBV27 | CASSLSVRTVSTDTQYF
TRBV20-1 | CSPGVTEQYF
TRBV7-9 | CASSLDRGSVGEQYF
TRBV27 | CASSSIDRSYEQYF
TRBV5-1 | CASRQLTGSGANVLTF
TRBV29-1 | CSVGTSGSFDEQYF
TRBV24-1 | CATSAGVTGANVLTF
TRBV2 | CASKGLAGSETQYF
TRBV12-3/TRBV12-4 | CASRRAGLLYEQYF
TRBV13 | CASQTGTRTNEQFF
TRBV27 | CASSFGKTQYF
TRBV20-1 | CSARPSWSGLSYEQYF
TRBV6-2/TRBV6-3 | CASETGPPAKNIQYF
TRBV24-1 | CATSDLTPGQGRGDTQYF